These 27 T cell receptor beta chains share one sample of origin, sequenced in a study of a mutant IDH1 vaccine in newly diagnosed glioma. Clones were read by immunoSEQ multiplex PCR, and TCRdb kept only the in-frame ones, dropping some. The sample shows about 64,000 clones, roughly 81% of them seen only once. These receptors' targets are unknown. Time point given: week 23, last vaccination. Every single dose of the vaccine, 300 ug of mutant IDH1 20-mer peptide, came with topical imiquimod. The sequencing used PBMCs, collected from a glioma patient whose treatment included an IDH1 peptide vaccine. These receptor sequences come from a man aged 25 to 40 with glioma.

There are a few counts of this clone. The chain links TRBV5-1 to TRBJ2-7; TRBD1 matches 8 bases. The ends lost 5 bases at V and 5 bases at J; junction bases unmatched: 9. The germline gives CDR1 SGHRS, CDR2 YFSETQ. The CDR3 has 14 residues. The CDR3 nucleotides are TGCGCCAGCAGGGGTTGGACAGGGTCCAACGAGCAGTACTTC. It specifies CASRGWTGSNEQYF.

The DNA of the CDR3 is TGTGCCAGCAGCTCATCGGGACAGTACGAGACCCAGTACTTC. The encoded protein is CASSSSGQYETQYF. The V and J genes are TRBV5-4 and TRBJ2-5; TRBD1 matches 7 bases. Germline CDR1 is SGHNT and CDR2 is YYREEE (reference sequence). This CDR3 contains 14 residues. With V trimmed by 3 bases and J by 5 bases, 7 bases remained unmatched.

The chain carries TRBV6-1 and TRBJ1-6; D unresolved. Germline CDR1 and CDR2: MNHNS and SASEGT. V was trimmed by 11 bases and J by 2 bases, leaving 4 bases between them. This CDR3 spans 11 amino acids. The CDR3 sequence: CAGPYNSPLHF. As DNA, the CDR3 is TGTGCCGGCCCCTATAATTCACCCCTCCACTTT.

The count of this clone is one. This chain joins TRBV19 and TRBJ2-7; TRBD1 aligns across 8 bases. The length of the CDR3 is 15 residues. Germline lookup yields CDR1 LNHDA and CDR2 SQIVND (reference sequence). The V gene end was trimmed by 5 bases and the J gene end by 7 bases; junction bases not matched to a gene: 13. This chain's CDR3 is CASSLRLTGVWEQYF. CDR3 DNA: TGTGCCAGTAGTCTCCGCTTGACAGGGGTATGGGAGCAGTACTTC.

CDR3: CASSLGSLLAGQTETQYF. DNA of the CDR3: TGTGCCAGCAGCTTAGGATCCCTACTAGCGGGTCAAACCGAGACCCAGTACTTC. The genes are TRBV11-2 and TRBJ2-5, with 9 positions matching TRBD2. CDR1 is SGHAT and CDR2 is FQNNGV in the germline V gene. CDR3 size: 18 residues. V dropped 1 base and J dropped 5; count of bases not matched to a gene: 14.

Of note for this clone: Other DNA sequences in the sample encode the same CDR3. The chain joins TRBV5-4 to TRBJ2-1; 9 bases match TRBD1. Germline lookup yields CDR1 SGHNT and CDR2 YYREEE (reference sequence). There are 15 residues in the CDR3. Trimming at V came to 0 bases and at J to 2 bases, leaving 0 bases not matched to a gene. CDR3 sequence (DNA): TGTGCCAGCAGCTTGGGACAGGGGGCCTACAATGAGCAGTTCTTC. Its translation: CASSLGQGAYNEQFF.

This chain joins TRBV2 and TRBJ1-6, with D possibly matching TRBD1 (5 bases). V was cut by 8 bases and J by 6 bases, with 14 bases left in between. Germline V lookup: CDR1 SNHLY, CDR2 FYNNEI. CDR3 length: 14 amino acids. The CDR3 spells CASARDGINSPLHF. For the CDR3, the DNA is TGTGCCAGCGCCCGGGACGGTATTAATTCACCCCTCCACTTT.

This clone appeared a few times. The V and J genes are TRBV5-8 and TRBJ1-1; no reliable D call. The ends were cut back, 2 bases at V and 3 bases at J, with 11 bases in the middle. The CDR3 contains 14 residues. Germline values: CDR1 SGHTS, CDR2 YDEGEE. The DNA of the CDR3 is TGTGCCAGCAGCTTTCGGTCTCTTGACACTGAAGCTTTCTTT. Protein product: CASSFRSLDTEAFF.

The rearrangement uses TRBV2 and TRBJ2-2; D is possibly TRBD1 or TRBD2 (5 bases each). Germline CDR1 and CDR2: SNHLY and FYNNEI. The CDR3 is 15 residues long. Between the trimmed V and J ends, which lost 7 bases and 1 base, there was a span of 13 bases. This CDR3 reads CASKSGTVNTGELFF. DNA for the CDR3: TGTGCCAGCAAGTCCGGGACGGTGAACACCGGGGAGCTGTTTTTT.

The genes are TRBV4-2 and TRBJ2-3; tentative D call: TRBD1 (6 bases). The CDR3 has 14 amino acids. CDR1 and CDR2 from the germline V gene are LGHNA and YNFKEQ. Trimming left V 2 bases short and J 5 bases short, with 11 bases between. CDR3 sequence: CASSQSQGKDTQYF. CDR3 sequence (DNA): TGTGCCAGCAGCCAATCGCAGGGGAAAGATACGCAGTATTTT.

The chain combines TRBV27 with TRBJ1-4, with D possibly TRBD1 on 5 matching bases. CDR3 length: 17 residues. Germline V lookup: CDR1 MNHEY, CDR2 SMNVEV (reference sequence). V lost 6 bases and J lost 4, with 21 bases in between. The chain's CDR3 is CASSPLGTDTHNEKLFF. CDR3 nucleotides: TGTGCCAGCAGCCCGCTCGGGACTGATACCCATAATGAAAAACTGTTTTTT.

The chain links TRBV7-9 to TRBJ1-5; 9 bases line up with TRBD1. CDR3 length equals 16 residues. The junction had 2 bases not matched to a gene; V was cut back by 1 base and J by 1 base. The V gene's germline CDR1 is SEHNR and CDR2 FQNEAQ (reference sequence). This CDR3 reads CASSLVGQGSNQPQHF. The CDR3 nucleotides are TGTGCCAGCAGCTTAGTGGGACAGGGAAGCAATCAGCCCCAGCATTTT.

The gene calls are TRBV11-2 and TRBJ2-3; tentatively, D is TRBD1 (6 bases). CDR1 and CDR2 (germline): SGHAT, FQNNGV. The CDR3 runs 17 residues. Deletions cut 4 bases from V and 5 bases from J, with 22 bases between. DNA of the CDR3: TGTGCCAGCAGCTATCACCCGGGACAACCCCAAGAAGATACGCAGTATTTT. It encodes CASSYHPGQPQEDTQYF.

The chain links TRBV10-3 to TRBJ1-6, with D possibly being TRBD1 (5 bases). CDR1 and CDR2 from the germline V gene are ENHRY and SYGVKD. CDR3 length: 13 residues. V lost 8 bases and J lost 1, with 6 bases in between. The CDR3 nucleotides read TGTGCCATCCGACAGTCCTATAATTCACCCCTCCACTTT. Its protein product is CAIRQSYNSPLHF.

The rearrangement joins TRBV18 to TRBJ1-6, with D tentatively TRBD1 (6 bases). The V and J ends lost 1 base and 7 bases respectively, with 11 bases between them. This CDR3 region has 15 residues. Germline V lookup: CDR1 KGHSH, CDR2 LQKENI. CDR3 protein: CASSPRGALNSPLHF. The DNA of the CDR3 is TGTGCCAGCTCACCACGGGGGGCCCTCAATTCACCCCTCCACTTT.

The chain combines TRBV27 with TRBJ1-5; 9 bases agree with TRBD1. This CDR3 is built from 14 residues. The junction had 1 base not matched to a gene; V was cut back by 2 bases and J by 5 bases. Germline CDR1 reads MNHEY; CDR2 reads SMNVEV (reference sequence). CDR3 in amino acids: CASSLGTGHQPQHF. The CDR3 DNA follows: TGTGCCAGCAGTTTAGGGACAGGGCATCAGCCCCAGCATTTT.

The chain joins TRBV10-2 to TRBJ1-2; D gene uncertain. Germline V gene data show CDR1 as WSHSY and CDR2 as SAAADI. Trimming removed 8 bases at V and 3 bases at J, with 16 bases between. The CDR3 consists of 14 residues. This CDR3 is CASGSTDGYYGYTF. CDR3 DNA sequence: TGCGCCAGCGGCTCTACGGACGGGTACTATGGCTACACCTTC.

The rearrangement links TRBV27 to TRBJ2-3; maybe TRBD1 (6 bases). The CDR3 consists of 16 residues. V lost 4 bases to trimming and J lost 5 bases, with 19 bases between them. The germline gives CDR1 MNHEY, CDR2 SMNVEV (reference sequence). The chain's CDR3 is CASSSNRVPWGDTQYF. The DNA for the CDR3 is TGTGCCAGCAGTTCCAACAGGGTCCCGTGGGGAGATACGCAGTATTTT.

This chain joins TRBV7-2 and TRBJ2-2, with D possibly TRBD1 on 7 matching bases. CDR3 length: 15 residues. Germline CDR1 and CDR2: SGHTA and FQGNSA. The V end lost 2 bases, the J end lost 1 base, and 8 bases lay between the germline ends. In nucleotides, the CDR3 is TGTGCCAGCAGCTTACAGGGGGGGAACACCGGGGAGCTGTTTTTT. Amino acids: CASSLQGGNTGELFF.

The rearrangement joins TRBV7-9 to TRBJ1-1; D unresolved. This CDR3 has 15 amino acids. Germline V gene data show CDR1 as SEHNR and CDR2 as FQNEAQ (reference sequence). V gave up 1 base and J gave up 0 bases, with 9 bases separating them. The CDR3 reads CASSLEKIMNTEAFF. CDR3 nucleotides: TGTGCCAGCAGCTTAGAGAAGATCATGAACACTGAAGCTTTCTTT.

V and J are TRBV13 and TRBJ1-2, with 8 bases matching TRBD1. CDR1 is PRHDT, CDR2 FYEKMQ, per germline (reference sequence). The CDR3 totals 13 residues. Trimming took 4 bases from V and 5 from J; bases not matched to a gene: 3. The CDR3 protein is CASSSQGAYGYTF. The CDR3 nucleotides read TGTGCCAGCAGCTCGCAGGGGGCTTATGGCTACACCTTC.

J is TRBJ2-2 and V is TRBV14; 13 nucleotides align to TRBD2. Trimming cost V 5 bases and J 1 base; bases outside gene matches: 13. This CDR3 spans 20 amino acids. Germline CDR1 is SGHDN and CDR2 is FVKESK. The CDR3 region is CASSDRDRGLAGENTGELFF. DNA for the CDR3: TGTGCCAGCAGCGACCGGGACCGCGGACTAGCGGGGGAGAACACCGGGGAGCTGTTTTTT. The variable domain in full, completed from reference TRBV14 and TRBJ2-2, reads EAGVTQFPSHSVIEKGQTVTLRCDPISGHDNLYWYRRVMGKEIKFLLHFVKESKQDESGMPNNRFLAERTGGTYSTLKVQPAELEDSGVYFCASSDRDRGLAGENTGELFFGEGSRLTVL.

CDR3 region: CASSPAEGRDTGELFF. The CDR3 DNA is TGTGCCAGCAGCCCGGCTGAGGGAAGGGACACCGGGGAGCTGTTTTTT. This rearrangement joins TRBV5-6 to TRBJ2-2; D possibly corresponds to TRBD2 (5 bases). V lost 4 bases and J lost 3, with 16 bases in between. The CDR3 spans 16 residues. Per germline, CDR1 SGHDT and CDR2 YYEEEE.

This sequence joins TRBV6-1 and TRBJ2-7, with D uncertain. V lost 3 bases and J lost 1, with 16 bases in between. The CDR3 is 16 amino acids. Germline CDR1 and CDR2: MNHNS and SASEGT. The DNA for the CDR3 is TGTGCCAGCAGTGAGGTAATCCCAGTTCAATCCTACGAGCAGTACTTC. It is translated as CASSEVIPVQSYEQYF.

The rearrangement links TRBV7-8 to TRBJ2-5, with D perhaps assigned TRBD1 or TRBD2 (5 bases each). CDR3 length: 14 residues. Germline loops: CDR1 SGHVS, CDR2 FQNEAQ. V lost 2 bases and J lost 0, with 7 bases in between. The CDR3 DNA follows: TGTGCCAGCAGCTTATGGGGGTACCAAGAGACCCAGTACTTC. Protein sequence: CASSLWGYQETQYF.

This rearrangement joins TRBV5-1 to TRBJ1-4; D call uncertain. The germline V and J ends were trimmed by 1 base and 5 bases, with 6 bases remaining between them. The CDR3 has 13 residues. Germline V CDR1 and CDR2: SGHRS, YFSETQ. This CDR3 is CASSLTANEKLFF. The CDR3 region has the DNA TGCGCCAGCAGCTTGACAGCCAATGAAAAACTGTTTTTT.

CDR3 nucleotides: TGCGCCAGCAGCCAACGCCTCGGTGCGAGCTCCTACAATGAGCAGTTCTTC. Protein sequence: CASSQRLGASSYNEQFF. The rearrangement joins TRBV4-1 to TRBJ2-1; no clear D gene. Germline lookup yields CDR1 MGHRA and CDR2 YSYEKL. The V end was cut by 2 bases, the J end by 0 bases, with 14 bases between. The CDR3 loop spans 17 amino acids.